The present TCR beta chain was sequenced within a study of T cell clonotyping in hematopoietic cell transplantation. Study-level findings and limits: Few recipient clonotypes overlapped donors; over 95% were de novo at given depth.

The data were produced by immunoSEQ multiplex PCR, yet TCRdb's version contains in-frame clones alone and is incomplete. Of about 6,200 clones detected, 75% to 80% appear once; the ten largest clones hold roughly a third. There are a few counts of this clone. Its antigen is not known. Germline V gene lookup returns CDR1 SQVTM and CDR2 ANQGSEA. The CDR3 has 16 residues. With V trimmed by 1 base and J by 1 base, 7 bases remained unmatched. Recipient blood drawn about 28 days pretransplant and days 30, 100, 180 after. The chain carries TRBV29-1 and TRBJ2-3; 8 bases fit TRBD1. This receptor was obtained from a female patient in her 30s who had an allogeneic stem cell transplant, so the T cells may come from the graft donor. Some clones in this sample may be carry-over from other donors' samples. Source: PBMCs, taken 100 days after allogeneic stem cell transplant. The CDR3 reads CSVEGGTGWGTDTQYF. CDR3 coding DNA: TGCAGCGTTGAAGGAGGGACAGGATGGGGCACAGATACGCAGTATTTT.